This T cell receptor beta chain was sequenced during a study of blood T cell repertoires in COVID-19. Germline assignment: CDR1 SGHTA and CDR2 FQGNSA. Trimming removed 5 bases from V and 6 bases from J, with 25 bases in between. The CDR3 consists of 17 residues. TCRdb's table, derived via immunoSEQ multiplex PCR, lists solely in-frame clones and lacks some. The sample consists of about 78,000 clones, around nine tenths of them appearing once. This sequence originates from a woman in her sixties with acute or convalescent COVID-19. The chain links TRBV7-2 to TRBJ1-2; D uncertain. Material for sequencing was peripheral blood. DNA of the CDR3: TGTGCCAGCAGCCCCTCACCGGGAGAGCTTACTTCGGATGGCTACACCTTC. It translates to CASSPSPGELTSDGYTF.